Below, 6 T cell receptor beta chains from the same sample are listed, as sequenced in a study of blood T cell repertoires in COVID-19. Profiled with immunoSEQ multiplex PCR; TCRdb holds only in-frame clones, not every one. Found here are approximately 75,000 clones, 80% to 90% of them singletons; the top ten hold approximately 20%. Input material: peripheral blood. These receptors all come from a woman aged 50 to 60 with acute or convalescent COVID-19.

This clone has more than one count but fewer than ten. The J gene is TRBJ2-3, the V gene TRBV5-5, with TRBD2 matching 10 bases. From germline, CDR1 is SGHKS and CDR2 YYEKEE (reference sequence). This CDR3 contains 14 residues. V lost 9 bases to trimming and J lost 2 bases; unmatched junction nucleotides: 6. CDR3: CATGAGGNTDTQYF. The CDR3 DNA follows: TGTGCCACCGGAGCGGGAGGGAACACAGATACGCAGTATTTT.

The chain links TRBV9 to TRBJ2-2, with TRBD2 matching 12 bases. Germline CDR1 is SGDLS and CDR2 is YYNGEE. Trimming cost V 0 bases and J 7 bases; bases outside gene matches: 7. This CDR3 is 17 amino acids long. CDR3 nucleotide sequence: TGTGCCAGCAGCGTAGGACTAGCGGGAGTCGAGGGCGGGGAGCTGTTTTTT. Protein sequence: CASSVGLAGVEGGELFF. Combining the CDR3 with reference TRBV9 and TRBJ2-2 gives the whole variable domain DSGVTQTPKHLITATGQRVTLRCSPRSGDLSVYWYQQSLDQGLQFLIQYYNGEERAKGNILERFSAQQFPDLHSELNLSSLELGDSALYFCASSVGLAGVEGGELFFGEGSRLTVL.

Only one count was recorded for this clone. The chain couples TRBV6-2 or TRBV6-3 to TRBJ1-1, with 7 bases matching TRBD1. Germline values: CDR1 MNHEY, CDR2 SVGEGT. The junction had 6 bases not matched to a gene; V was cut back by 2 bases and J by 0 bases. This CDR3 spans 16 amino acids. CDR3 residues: CASSYDRASMNTEAFF. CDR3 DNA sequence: TGTGCCAGCAGTTACGACAGGGCCTCGATGAACACTGAAGCTTTCTTT.

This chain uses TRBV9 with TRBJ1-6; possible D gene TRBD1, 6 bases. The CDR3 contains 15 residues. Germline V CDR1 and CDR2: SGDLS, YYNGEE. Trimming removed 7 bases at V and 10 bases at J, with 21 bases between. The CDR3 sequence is CASATGPLNESPLHF. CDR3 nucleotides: TGTGCCAGCGCGACAGGACCTTTGAACGAATCACCCCTCCACTTT.

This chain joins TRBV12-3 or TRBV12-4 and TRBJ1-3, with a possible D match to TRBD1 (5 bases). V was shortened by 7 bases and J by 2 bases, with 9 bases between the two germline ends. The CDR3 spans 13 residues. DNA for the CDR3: TGTGCCAGCAATAGGGGTGCTGGAAACACCATATATTTT. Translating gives CASNRGAGNTIYF.

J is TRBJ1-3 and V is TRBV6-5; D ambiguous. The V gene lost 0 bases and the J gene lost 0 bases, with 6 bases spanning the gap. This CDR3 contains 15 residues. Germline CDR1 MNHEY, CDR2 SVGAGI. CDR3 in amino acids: CASSYSQNSGNTIYF. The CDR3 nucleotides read TGTGCCAGCAGTTACTCACAGAACTCTGGAAACACCATATATTTT.